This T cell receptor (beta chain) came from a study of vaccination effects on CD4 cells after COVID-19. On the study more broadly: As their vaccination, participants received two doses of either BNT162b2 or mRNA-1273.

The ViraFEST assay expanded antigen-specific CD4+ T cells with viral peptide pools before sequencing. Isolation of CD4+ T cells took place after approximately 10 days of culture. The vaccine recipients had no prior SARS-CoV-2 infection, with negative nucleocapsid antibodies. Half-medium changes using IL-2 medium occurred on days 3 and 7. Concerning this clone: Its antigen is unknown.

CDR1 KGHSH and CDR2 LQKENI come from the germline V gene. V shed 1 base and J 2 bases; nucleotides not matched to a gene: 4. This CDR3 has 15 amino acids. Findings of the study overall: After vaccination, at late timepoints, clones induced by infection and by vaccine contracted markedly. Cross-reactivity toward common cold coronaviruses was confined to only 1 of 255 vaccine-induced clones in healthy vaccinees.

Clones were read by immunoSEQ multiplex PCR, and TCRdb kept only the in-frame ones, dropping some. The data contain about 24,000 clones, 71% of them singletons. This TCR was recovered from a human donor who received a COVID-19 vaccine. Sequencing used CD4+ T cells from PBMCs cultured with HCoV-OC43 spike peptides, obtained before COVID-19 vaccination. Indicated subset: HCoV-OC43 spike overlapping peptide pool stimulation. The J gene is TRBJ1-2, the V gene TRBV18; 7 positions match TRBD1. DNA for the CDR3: TGTGCCAGCTCACCACGGGAGGACAGGAACTATGGCTACACCTTC. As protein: CASSPREDRNYGYTF.